What follows describes a single T cell receptor beta chain. This clonotype came up many times. It lacks a known antigen. No much larger clonotype is one base removed from it; base qualities were not supplied. The sample originates from a study of blood T cells in healthy people across ages (dated by TCRdb to 2014 to 2015). Looking at the study overall: In model experiments, roughly one uniquely barcoded TCR beta cDNA molecule per two T cells was captured by template switching. Age-related changes in TCR beta repertoire diversity were measured in the study by deep sequencing normalized with unique cDNA molecular identifiers. The donors were divided into four age groups: young (average around 15 years), middle-aged (almost 40), aged (about 56) and long-lived (82). To avoid experimental bias, donors of different ages were spread randomly across the sequencing lanes. Using the same blood draw, the study looked at two additional independent replicas of 1 million unique cDNA reads for two donors, one aged 18 to 29 and the other aged 80 or older.

CDR1 SQVTM and CDR2 ANQGSEA are derived from the germline V gene. The cysteine opens and the phenylalanine closes a CDR3 of 14 amino acids. The sequence is cut down to CDR3 DNA, 42 bases in frame from base 1. Relative to germline, V is 3 bases shorter and J is 0 bases shorter, with 12 bases between their ends. The library was made by 5' RACE. Sequencing used an Illumina HiSeq 2500. A second PCR of roughly 7 to 12 cycles was run with a J-beta primer mix and a sample-barcoded 5' primer. Each TCR beta cDNA molecule received a unique molecular identifier from a template-switch 5' adaptor carrying 12 random nucleotides. Each sample yielded at least 2.5 million CDR3-containing paired-end reads. First-strand cDNA was synthesized from all RNA with the Mint cDNA synthesis kit, primed by a TRBC-specific oligonucleotide. After uracil-DNA glycosylase treatment, a first 18-cycle PCR used universal primers M1SS and BC2_uni_R on all cDNA. Processing in the source paper ran as follows. Normalization of each sample was performed by random selection of 1 million high-quality reads, each carrying a distinct molecular identifier. Instead of being binned into consensus sequences, reads that shared molecular identifiers were thrown out. MiTCR, run with a Q25 quality threshold and the strictest error-elimination algorithm, handled CDR3 identification, clonotype clustering and error correction. Lower-bound total TCR beta diversity was estimated with a nonparametric unseen species model using Euler transformation. TCRdb's own reprocessing of the public reads used fastp at Q25 and MiXCR and kept productive beta chains. For every CDR3 protein sequence, its rows merge into one entry that carries the most common genes and DNA. Clone size and V and J calls follow TCRdb, not the original study. The sample data list about 810,000 distinct CDR3 sequences, and 30% to 45% of these were observed just once. In total, the top ten clones hold approximately 12% of the sample.

The research as a whole found: Bulk unsorted PBMC profiling prevented conclusive comparison of naive and antigen-experienced compartments. Estimates of total diversity based on one million sequenced T cells were regarded as lower bounds and as underestimates. The percentage of naive T cells measured by flow cytometry correlated strongly with observed TCR beta diversity. As age increased, observed TCR beta diversity per million T cells dropped in a roughly linear way, and a significant reduction was already evident by age about 40. Donor CMV infection status was unknown, potentially confounding age-related changes in expanded clonotypes. Compared with the aged group, more naive CD4+ T cells, fewer expanded clones and increased TCR diversity were shown by the long-lived group, suggesting age selection.

Systemically healthy Caucasian individuals from Russia, some 36 in total and aged 6 to 90 years, were included as donors. Around 10 milliliters of peripheral blood were collected from each donor into EDTA-treated Vacutainer tubes. Ficoll-Paque density-gradient centrifugation was used to isolate PBMCs, with at least 6.5 million per sample. Total RNA was extracted from PBMCs with Trizol reagent, with at least 5.5 micrograms obtained per sample. Naive CD45RAhigh/CD27high T cell percentages were measured by flow cytometry on a PBMC aliquot from every donor. Sequenced material: blood. The chain is made from TRBV29-1 and TRBJ2-7; a tentative D match to TRBD2 spans 5 bases. This TCR came from a man aged 18 to 29 in good health. The DNA sequence is as follows: TGCAGCGTTGATGGGCAGGACTCCTCCTACGAGCAGTACTTC. It codes for CSVDGQDSSYEQYF.